This is a list of T cell receptor beta chains from one sample in a study of beta chain features in type 1 diabetes. Data came from immunoSEQ multiplex PCR; TCRdb stores just in-frame clones and leaves some out. The sample records around 46,000 clones, around 40% being singletons. The sequencing sample was made of stem cell memory CD4+ T cells from blood. The receptors stem from a man aged 25-40 years with type 1 diabetes. Both conserved end residues are part of each CDR3. A D gene is named only where the DNA matches it firmly. A row's size may be missing; if present it is once, few, many or a size class.

TRBJ2-1	14	.	TRBD1	TRBV30	CAGAPGQAYNEQFF
TRBJ2-3	15	.	.	TRBV5-1	CASSLALPGGDTQYF
TRBJ2-5	16	.	.	TRBV5-1	CASSEDSSTSMETQYF
TRBJ1-2	12	.	.	TRBV28	CASSLGSYGYTF
TRBJ1-1	12	.	.	TRBV5-1	CASRLLNTEAFF
TRBJ2-5	13	.	TRBD1	TRBV7-2	CASSRQGQETQYF
TRBJ2-3	16	.	TRBD2	TRBV5-1	CASSGRSGSNPDTQYF
TRBJ2-4	15	.	.	TRBV7-2	CASSLAAVAKNIQYF
TRBJ2-7	14	.	TRBD1	TRBV9	CASSVAGQDYEQYF
TRBJ1-2	14	.	.	TRBV30	CAWSRGQYVRGYTF
TRBJ2-1	15	.	.	TRBV18	CASSPGGARYNEQFF
TRBJ2-2	16	.	TRBD2	TRBV27	CASSLLGLAGTGELFF
TRBJ2-1	14	.	.	TRBV30	CAWSEAAIYNEQFF
TRBJ2-1	16	.	TRBD1	TRBV5-1	CASSFGQGALIYEQFF
TRBJ1-3	12	.	.	TRBV28	CASSRAGNTIYF
TRBJ2-7	15	.	.	TRBV9	CASSVAAGIPYEQYF
TRBJ2-7	13	few	TRBD1	TRBV6-6	CASTRDRAYEQYF
TRBJ1-1	14	.	TRBD1	TRBV7-2	CASSRQGGNTEAFF
TRBJ2-5	11	.	TRBD2	TRBV20-1	CSARLAGAEYF
TRBJ2-5	17	.	TRBD2	TRBV9	CASSVGLAGGGQETQYF
TRBJ2-7	15	.	TRBD2	TRBV7-6	CASSSLAGGNYEQYF
TRBJ1-1	13	.	TRBD1	TRBV5-1	CASSLDRGTEAFF
TRBJ2-7	14	.	.	TRBV27	CASSPLRGSYEQYF
TRBJ2-5	17	.	TRBD2	TRBV11-2	CASSLNLISAGAETQYF
TRBJ2-3	15	.	TRBD2	TRBV7-9	CASSFKRDGTDTQYF
TRBJ1-2	13	.	TRBD1	TRBV18	CASSPTGDYGYTF
TRBJ2-1	15	few	.	TRBV28	CASSTSSGRRGEQFF
TRBJ2-5	15	.	.	TRBV7-3	CASSLEEREKETQYF
TRBJ2-6	16	.	.	TRBV29-1	CSVEEQAATGANVLTF
TRBJ2-1	11	.	.	TRBV29-1	CSVIPQGEQFF
TRBJ2-3	16	.	.	TRBV10-3	CAISEGQLRSTDTQYF
TRBJ2-7	11	.	.	TRBV20-1	CSARDRRVGYF
TRBJ1-2	12	.	TRBD1	TRBV29-1	CSVEEGGGGYTF
TRBJ2-7	18	few	TRBD2	TRBV4-2	CASSQPPGTSGFYYEQYF
TRBJ1-2	13	.	.	TRBV7-9	CASAGRRDYGYTF
TRBJ2-4	14	.	TRBD2	TRBV28	CASSPGLRRGIQYF
TRBJ1-1	14	.	.	TRBV6-1	CASSEGGLNTEAFF
TRBJ1-1	15	.	TRBD1	TRBV27	CASSLSGRGRSEAFF
TRBJ2-7	11	.	TRBD2	TRBV6-6	CASLADYEQYF
TRBJ2-2	16	few	.	TRBV5-1	CASSLKSSANTGELFF
TRBJ1-1	11	.	.	TRBV20-1	CSARHQGQPFF
TRBJ1-5	14	.	TRBD1	TRBV5-1	CASSPGQGFQPQHF
TRBJ2-7	17	.	.	TRBV4-1	CASSQVWVQGQPYEQYF
TRBJ1-2	14	.	TRBD1	TRBV18	CASSAEGQGYGYTF
TRBJ2-7	14	.	TRBD2	TRBV5-1	CASSGSSGSNLQYF
TRBJ2-7	15	.	.	TRBV5-6	CASSFRGLPSYEQYF
TRBJ2-1	13	.	TRBD2	TRBV7-2	CASSLGVAGEQFF
TRBJ1-2	11	.	.	TRBV5-4	CASSAHDGYTF
TRBJ2-7	19	.	TRBD2	TRBV5-1	CASSLAPTSGRTEGYEQYF
TRBJ2-1	15	few	TRBD2	TRBV7-2	CASSFQAGVTSEQFF
TRBJ2-1	11	few	.	TRBV14	CASSQVAEQFF
TRBJ2-3	12	.	.	TRBV6-6	CASSSQADTQYF
TRBJ1-1	15	few	.	TRBV11-2	CASSLEGGVNTEAFF
TRBJ2-3	14	.	TRBD1	TRBV10-3	CAISPGTGADTQYF
TRBJ1-2	17	.	TRBD1	TRBV23-1	CASNNLGQGSKWYGYTF
TRBJ2-5	13	.	.	TRBV9	CASSVSGAETQYF
TRBJ2-3	16	.	.	TRBV21-1	CASSTRTSGSTDTQYF